Sequencing of this T cell receptor (beta chain) was carried out in a study of cytomegalovirus exposure and HLA in healthy donors. General study points: CMV serostatus stood as the only immune exposure information on hand. In a later analysis, CMV-associated beta chains were mostly HLA-associated, it appeared. Links to common viral pathogens appeared, in a later analysis, for several of the most significant clusters.

The CDR3 runs 15 residues. The V segment lost 4 bases and the J segment 7 bases; nucleotides outside the gene matches: 12. As for this clone: What it binds is unknown.

Vbeta (60) and Jbeta (13) primers were used in the PCR. The protocol was immunoSEQ multiplex PCR, while the TCRdb copy is restricted to in-frame clones and leaves out a portion. Of approximately 110,000 clones in the sample, roughly 76% are singletons; the top ten hold approximately 13%. Sequenced: PBMCs. This chain connects TRBV5-3 to TRBJ2-7; 9 bases align to TRBD2. TRBV5-3 is classed as an ORF, of uncertain function. This sequence was found in a woman aged 55 to 70 in good health and CMV-seropositive. As DNA, the CDR3 is TGTGCCAGAAGCCTACCCCGGCGCGGGAGGGAAGAGCAGTACTTC. This codes for CARSLPRRGREEQYF.